A selection of T cell receptor beta chains follows, all from one sample in a study of blood T cells in healthy people across ages. TCRdb reprocessed the 5' RACE reads via MiXCR and lists one record per CDR3 protein. Of hundreds of thousands of distinct CDR3 sequences listed, less than 40% are singletons. The sequenced material came from blood. Source of these receptors: a woman of 80 years or more in good health. Each CDR3 is given with its conserved first and last residue. Each record gives: D gene, clone size, J gene, V gene, CDR3 protein, CDR3 DNA. A D gene is named only where the DNA matches it firmly. Clone sizes are given selectively: once, few, many, or a class where the clone is expanded.

d_call: -
clone_size: -
j_call: TRBJ2-7
v_call: TRBV20-1
cdr3_aa: CSARRLVSYNEQYF
cdr3_nt: TGCAGTGCTAGAAGACTAGTCTCCTACAATGAGCAGTACTTC

d_call: -
clone_size: -
j_call: TRBJ1-1
v_call: TRBV11-2
cdr3_aa: CASSPLVGAAPEAFF
cdr3_nt: TGTGCCAGCAGCCCACTAGTGGGGGCGGCCCCTGAAGCTTTCTTT

d_call: -
clone_size: -
j_call: TRBJ1-1
v_call: TRBV10-3
cdr3_aa: CAILSSLSNTGAFF
cdr3_nt: TGTGCCATCCTTTCAAGTCTGAGTAACACTGGAGCTTTCTTT

d_call: -
clone_size: many
j_call: TRBJ2-3
v_call: TRBV15
cdr3_aa: CATSLSDTQYF
cdr3_nt: TGTGCCACCAGCCTATCGGATACGCAGTATTTT

d_call: -
clone_size: many
j_call: TRBJ1-2
v_call: TRBV7-9
cdr3_aa: CASSSNQQQGRYGYTF
cdr3_nt: TGTGCCAGCAGCTCTAACCAACAACAGGGACGCTATGGCTACACCTTC

d_call: -
clone_size: few
j_call: TRBJ2-1
v_call: TRBV6-2/TRBV6-3
cdr3_aa: CASSSSRGGYNEQFF
cdr3_nt: -

d_call: TRBD2
clone_size: once
j_call: TRBJ2-1
v_call: TRBV29-1
cdr3_aa: CSVVGSAERGPSNEQFF
cdr3_nt: TGCAGCGTTGTGGGGAGCGCGGAGCGGGGACCTTCCAATGAGCAGTTCTTC

d_call: -
clone_size: -
j_call: TRBJ2-3
v_call: TRBV7-9
cdr3_aa: CASSVSVGVDTQYF
cdr3_nt: TGTGCCAGCAGCGTCAGTGTGGGCGTAGATACGCAGTATTTT

d_call: -
clone_size: many
j_call: TRBJ2-1
v_call: TRBV20-1
cdr3_aa: CSASGTISYNEQFF
cdr3_nt: TGCAGTGCCTCGGGCACCATCTCCTACAATGAGCAGTTCTTC

d_call: -
clone_size: few
j_call: TRBJ2-1
v_call: TRBV10-3
cdr3_aa: CAISDGGSGDEQFF
cdr3_nt: TGTGCCATCAGTGACGGTGGGAGTGGCGATGAGCAGTTCTTC

d_call: -
clone_size: many
j_call: TRBJ2-7
v_call: TRBV7-2
cdr3_aa: CASSRDRTFYEQYF
cdr3_nt: TGTGCCAGCAGCCGCGACAGGACGTTCTACGAGCAGTACTTC

d_call: -
clone_size: many
j_call: TRBJ2-7
v_call: TRBV7-8
cdr3_aa: CASSLAQGPSYEQYF
cdr3_nt: TGTGCCAGCAGCTTAGCGCAGGGTCCCTCCTACGAGCAGTACTTC

d_call: -
clone_size: -
j_call: TRBJ2-5
v_call: TRBV20-1
cdr3_aa: CSASTISGLETQYF
cdr3_nt: TGCAGTGCTAGTACCATAAGTGGTTTGGAGACCCAGTACTTC

d_call: TRBD1
clone_size: -
j_call: TRBJ1-2
v_call: TRBV28
cdr3_aa: CASRAGQGADGYTF
cdr3_nt: TGTGCCAGCAGGGCCGGACAGGGGGCCGATGGCTACACCTTC

d_call: TRBD1
clone_size: many
j_call: TRBJ2-3
v_call: TRBV2
cdr3_aa: CANVGQDSTDTQYF
cdr3_nt: TGTGCCAACGTGGGACAGGACAGCACAGATACGCAGTATTTT

d_call: -
clone_size: many
j_call: TRBJ2-5
v_call: TRBV5-1
cdr3_aa: CASSLASLERYF
cdr3_nt: TGCGCCAGCAGCTTGGCAAGTCTCGAGCGGTACTTC

d_call: -
clone_size: -
j_call: TRBJ2-2
v_call: TRBV21-1
cdr3_aa: CASSETQRGDTGELFF
cdr3_nt: TGTGCCAGCAGCGAGACCCAGCGGGGGGACACCGGGGAGCTGTTTTTT

d_call: TRBD1
clone_size: -
j_call: TRBJ2-3
v_call: TRBV20-1
cdr3_aa: CSARGDRAVDTQYF
cdr3_nt: TGCAGTGCTAGAGGAGACAGGGCTGTAGATACGCAGTATTTT

d_call: TRBD2
clone_size: few
j_call: TRBJ2-5
v_call: TRBV20-1
cdr3_aa: CSARLAGGPAETQYF
cdr3_nt: TGCAGTGCCAGACTAGCGGGGGGGCCTGCGGAGACCCAGTACTTC

d_call: -
clone_size: -
j_call: TRBJ2-3
v_call: TRBV20-1
cdr3_aa: CSAKSQTDTQYF
cdr3_nt: TGCAGTGCTAAGAGTCAGACAGATACGCAGTATTTT

d_call: -
clone_size: many
j_call: TRBJ1-1
v_call: TRBV7-3
cdr3_aa: CASSLSPDWNTEAFF
cdr3_nt: TGTGCCAGCAGCTTAAGTCCAGACTGGAACACTGAAGCTTTCTTT

d_call: TRBD1
clone_size: many
j_call: TRBJ1-2
v_call: TRBV5-1
cdr3_aa: CASSFQGAAYGYTF
cdr3_nt: TGCGCCAGCAGCTTTCAGGGGGCGGCCTATGGCTACACCTTC